This T cell receptor beta chain was sequenced for a study of T cell responses to AZD1222 COVID-19 vaccine. Regarding the study as a whole: Donors were largely white British and mainly female; clonal diversity was possibly underestimated. Within unmutated variant regions lay the reported targets of nearly half of spike-specific TCRs. Samples come after the peak T cell response, not at day 14.

Unmatched junction bases numbered 6, after V lost 6 bases and J lost 5 bases. Per germline, CDR1 MNHEY and CDR2 SVGAGI. This CDR3 is built from 13 residues. For this clone: Its antigen is unknown.

Using immunoSEQ multiplex PCR, the repertoire was profiled, and TCRdb retains in-frame clones only, with some absent. The top ten clones hold more than 9% of a sample with 150,000 to 200,000 clones, about 86% of them seen once. The receptor's source is an adult who received the AZD1222 COVID-19 vaccine. The sample was peripheral blood, taken 28 days after the second AZD1222 dose. V gene TRBV6-5 combines with J gene TRBJ1-2; 7 nucleotides match TRBD1. The CDR3, as DNA: TGTGCCAGCAGCCCGGCAGGGGGATATGGCTACACCTTC. It encodes CASSPAGGYGYTF.